This T cell receptor (beta chain) was profiled in a study of blood T cell repertoires in COVID-19. Study context: Acute-phase and convalescent COVID-19 samples originated in the United States, Italy and Spain.

This table comes from immunoSEQ multiplex PCR, and its TCRdb copy is limited to in-frame clones, with some not included. Of about 130,000 clones listed, over 60% are singletons. The V end was cut by 3 bases, the J end by 1 base, with 18 bases between. Germline assignment: CDR1 LNHNV and CDR2 YYDKDF (reference sequence). The CDR3 is made up of 17 amino acids. This clone was picked up one time. The chain has TRBV15 and TRBJ1-2, with D uncertain. The TCR comes from a woman in her 70s with acute or convalescent COVID-19. Input material: peripheral blood. The CDR3 spells CATSSVRGHKLNYGYTF. The CDR3 DNA reads as TGTGCCACCAGCAGTGTAAGAGGTCACAAGCTTAACTATGGCTACACCTTC.